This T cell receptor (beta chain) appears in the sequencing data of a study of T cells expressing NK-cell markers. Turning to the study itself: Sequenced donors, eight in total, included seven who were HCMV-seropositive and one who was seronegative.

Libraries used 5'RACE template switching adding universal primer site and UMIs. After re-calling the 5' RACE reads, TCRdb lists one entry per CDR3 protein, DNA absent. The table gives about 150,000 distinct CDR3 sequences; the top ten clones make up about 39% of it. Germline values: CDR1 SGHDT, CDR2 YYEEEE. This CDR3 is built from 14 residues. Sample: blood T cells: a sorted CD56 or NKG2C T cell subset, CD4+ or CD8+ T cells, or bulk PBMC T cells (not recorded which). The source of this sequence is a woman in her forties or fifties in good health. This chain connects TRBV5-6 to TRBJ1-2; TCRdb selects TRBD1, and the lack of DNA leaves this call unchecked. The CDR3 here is CASSPRQGDYGYTF.